These T cell receptor beta chains were read from a single sample in a study of cytomegalovirus exposure and HLA in healthy donors. Clones were sequenced by immunoSEQ multiplex PCR, and TCRdb holds only the in-frame ones, with some missing. The profile shows 150,000 to 200,000 clones, roughly 80% of them singletons. The sequenced material came from PBMCs. These receptors came from a human donor in good health. Both conserved end residues are part of each CDR3. D genes are given only for firm matches. Clone size, where shown, is once, few, many, or a class for clones that have expanded.

>NA|TRBJ2-7|TRBD1|TRBV6-5
CASSRQGKAYEQYF
TGTGCCAGCAGTCGACAGGGAAAAGCCTACGAGCAGTACTTC
>NA|TRBJ2-7|TRBD2|TRBV11-2
CASSLDSGGTRGQYF
TGTGCCAGCAGCTTAGATAGCGGGGGTACACGTGGGCAGTACTTC
>NA|TRBJ2-6|TRBD1|TRBV7-9
CASSLLNRGRGSGANVLTF
TGTGCCAGCAGCCTTCTAAACAGGGGGCGAGGGAGTGGGGCCAACGTCCTGACTTTC
>NA|TRBJ2-3|NA|TRBV2
CASSESDRAGRTDTQYF
TGTGCCAGCAGTGAATCGGATAGGGCAGGGCGCACAGATACGCAGTATTTT
>NA|TRBJ2-5|NA|TRBV4-1
CASSQEEDQETQYF
TGCGCCAGCAGCCAAGAGGAGGATCAAGAGACCCAGTACTTC
>NA|TRBJ2-2|NA|TRBV7-2
CASSPTRSTGELFF
TGTGCCAGCAGCCCTACTAGAAGCACCGGGGAGCTGTTTTTT
>few|TRBJ2-7|TRBD1|TRBV5-4
CASSTGQGAGGEQYF
TGTGCCAGCAGCACCGGACAGGGGGCGGGGGGCGAGCAGTACTTC
>NA|TRBJ2-1|NA|TRBV7-8
CASSQSQGIYNEQFF
TGTGCCAGCAGCCAGTCCCAGGGGATCTACAATGAGCAGTTCTTC
>NA|TRBJ2-1|NA|TRBV7-6
CASSLLTAYNEQFF
TGTGCCAGCAGCTTACTTACAGCCTACAATGAGCAGTTCTTC
>NA|TRBJ2-3|TRBD2|TRBV19
CASSNGLALDTQYF
TGTGCCAGTAGTAACGGACTAGCCCTAGATACGCAGTATTTT